This section outlines one T cell receptor (beta chain) sequence together with its context. The length of the CDR3 is 16 residues. Germline assignment: CDR1 MGHDK and CDR2 SYGVNS. V was cut by 6 bases and J by 5 bases, with 22 bases left in between. This specimen comes from a study of control samples from healthy donors and cancer patients. Sequenced by immunoSEQ multiplex PCR; TCRdb stores in-frame clones only, minus some. The sample contains about 95,000 clones, about nine tenths of which appear only once. Sample: blood. The chain carries TRBV25-1 and TRBJ2-5; either TRBD1 or TRBD2 may fit D (5 bases each). The receptor comes from a woman aged 25 to 39 in good health. This CDR3 reads CASRGVAGQGGETQYF. CDR3 in DNA: TGTGCCAGCAGGGGGGTAGCTGGGCAAGGAGGTGAGACCCAGTACTTC.